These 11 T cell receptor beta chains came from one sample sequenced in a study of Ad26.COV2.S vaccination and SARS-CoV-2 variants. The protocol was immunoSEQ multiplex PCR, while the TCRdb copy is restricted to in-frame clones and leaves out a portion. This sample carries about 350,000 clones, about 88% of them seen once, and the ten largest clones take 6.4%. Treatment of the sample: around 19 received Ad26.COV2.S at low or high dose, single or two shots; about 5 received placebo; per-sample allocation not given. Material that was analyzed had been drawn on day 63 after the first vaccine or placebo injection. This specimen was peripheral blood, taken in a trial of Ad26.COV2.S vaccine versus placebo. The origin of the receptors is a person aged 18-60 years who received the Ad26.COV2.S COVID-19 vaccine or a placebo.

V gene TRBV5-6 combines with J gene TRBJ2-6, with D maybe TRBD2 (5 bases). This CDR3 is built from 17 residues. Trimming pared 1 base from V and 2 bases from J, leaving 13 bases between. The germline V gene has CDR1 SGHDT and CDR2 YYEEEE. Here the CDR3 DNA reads TGTGCCAGCAGCTTGTTCTCGAGGGAAACTGGGGCCAACGTCCTGACTTTC. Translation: CASSLFSRETGANVLTF.

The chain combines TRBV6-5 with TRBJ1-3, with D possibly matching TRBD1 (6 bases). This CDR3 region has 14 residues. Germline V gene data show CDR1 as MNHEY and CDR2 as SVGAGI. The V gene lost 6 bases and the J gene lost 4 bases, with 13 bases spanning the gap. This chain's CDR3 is CASRKDRVGNTIYF. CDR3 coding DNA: TGTGCCAGCAGAAAGGACAGAGTCGGAAACACCATATATTTT.

CDR3 DNA sequence: TGTGCCAGCAGCTTAGACTTTGTGGGGGGGGGCACAGATACGCAGTATTTT. Translated: CASSLDFVGGGTDTQYF. The genes are TRBV7-2 and TRBJ2-3; 7 bases are shared with TRBD2. Trimming took 1 base from V and 1 from J; bases not matched to a gene: 8. Germline V gene sequence: CDR1 SGHTA, CDR2 FQGNSA. The CDR3 totals 17 residues.

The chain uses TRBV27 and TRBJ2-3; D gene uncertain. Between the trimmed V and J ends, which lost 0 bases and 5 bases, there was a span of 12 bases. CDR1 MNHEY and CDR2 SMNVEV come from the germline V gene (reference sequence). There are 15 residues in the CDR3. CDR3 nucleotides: TGTGCCAGCAGTTTATCGACCCACCGCGGAGATACGCAGTATTTT. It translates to CASSLSTHRGDTQYF.

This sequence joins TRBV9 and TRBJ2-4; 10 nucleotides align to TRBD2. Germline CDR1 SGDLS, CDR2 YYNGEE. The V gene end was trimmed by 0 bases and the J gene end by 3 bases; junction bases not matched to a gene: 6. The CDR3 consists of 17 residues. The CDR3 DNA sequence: TGTGCCAGCAGCGTAGAAGCGGGAGGGCAGGTCAAAAACATTCAGTACTTC. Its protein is CASSVEAGGQVKNIQYF.

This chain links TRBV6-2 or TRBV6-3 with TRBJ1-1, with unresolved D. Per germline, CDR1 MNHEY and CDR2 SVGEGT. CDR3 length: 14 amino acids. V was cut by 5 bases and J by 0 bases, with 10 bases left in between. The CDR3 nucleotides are TGTGCCAGCAGTAGGGCAGGTATGAACACTGAAGCTTTCTTT. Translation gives CASSRAGMNTEAFF.

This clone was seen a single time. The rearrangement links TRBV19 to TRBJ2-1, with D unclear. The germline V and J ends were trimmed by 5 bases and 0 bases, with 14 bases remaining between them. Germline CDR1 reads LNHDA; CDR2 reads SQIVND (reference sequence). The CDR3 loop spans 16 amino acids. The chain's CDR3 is CASSLSSASSYNEQFF. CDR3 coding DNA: TGTGCCAGTAGTTTGTCAAGCGCAAGCTCCTACAATGAGCAGTTCTTC.

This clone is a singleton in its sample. CDR3 nucleotides: TGTGCCAGCAGTTTAGTCGGGGCTGGGGAATATGGCTACACCTTC. It translates to CASSLVGAGEYGYTF. This chain uses TRBV27 with TRBJ1-2; D is possibly TRBD1 (5 bases). V gave up 2 bases and J gave up 5 bases, with 15 bases separating them. This CDR3 spans 15 amino acids. From germline, CDR1 is MNHEY and CDR2 SMNVEV (reference sequence).

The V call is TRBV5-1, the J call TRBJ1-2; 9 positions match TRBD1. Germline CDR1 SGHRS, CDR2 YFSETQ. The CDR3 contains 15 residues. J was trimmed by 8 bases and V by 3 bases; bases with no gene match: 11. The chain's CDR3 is CASSSTRDRVGGYTF. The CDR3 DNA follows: TGCGCCAGCAGCTCCACCCGGGACAGGGTCGGCGGCTACACCTTC.

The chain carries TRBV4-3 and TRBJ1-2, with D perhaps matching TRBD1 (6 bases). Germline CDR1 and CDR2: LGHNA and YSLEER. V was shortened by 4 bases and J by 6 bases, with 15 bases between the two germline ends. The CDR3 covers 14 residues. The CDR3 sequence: CASSPRGARDGYTF. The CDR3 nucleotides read TGCGCCAGCAGCCCTCGGGGGGCGCGGGATGGCTACACCTTC.

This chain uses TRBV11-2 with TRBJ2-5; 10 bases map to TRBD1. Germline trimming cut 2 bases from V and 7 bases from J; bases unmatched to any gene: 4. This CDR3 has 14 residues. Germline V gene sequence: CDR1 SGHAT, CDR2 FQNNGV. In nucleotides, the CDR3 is TGTGCCAGCAGCTTATCTGGACAGGGGGGGACCCAGTACTTC. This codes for CASSLSGQGGTQYF.